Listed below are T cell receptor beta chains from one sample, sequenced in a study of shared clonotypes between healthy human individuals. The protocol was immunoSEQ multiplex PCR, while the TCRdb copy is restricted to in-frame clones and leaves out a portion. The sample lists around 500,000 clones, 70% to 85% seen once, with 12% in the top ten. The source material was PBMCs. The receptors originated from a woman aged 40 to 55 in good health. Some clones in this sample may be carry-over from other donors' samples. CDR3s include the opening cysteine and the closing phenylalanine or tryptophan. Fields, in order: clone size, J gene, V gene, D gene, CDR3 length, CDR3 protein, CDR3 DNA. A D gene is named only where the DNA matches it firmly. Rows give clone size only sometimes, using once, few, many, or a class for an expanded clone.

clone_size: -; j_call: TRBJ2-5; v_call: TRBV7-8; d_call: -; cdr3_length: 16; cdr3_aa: CASSLVGRGDQETQYF; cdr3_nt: TGTGCCAGCAGCTTAGTCGGGCGGGGCGACCAAGAGACCCAGTACTTC
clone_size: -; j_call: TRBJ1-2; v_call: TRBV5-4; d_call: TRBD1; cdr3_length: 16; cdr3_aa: CASSSDRGQWSYGYTF; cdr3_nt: TGTGCCAGCAGCTCGGACAGGGGGCAGTGGAGCTATGGCTACACCTTC
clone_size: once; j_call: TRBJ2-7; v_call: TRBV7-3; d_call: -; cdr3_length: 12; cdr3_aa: CASSLRSYEQYF; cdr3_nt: TGTGCCAGCAGCTTAAGAAGCTACGAGCAGTACTTC
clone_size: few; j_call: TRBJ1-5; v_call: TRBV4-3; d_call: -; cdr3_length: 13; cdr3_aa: CASSQDRGQPQHF; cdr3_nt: TGCGCCAGCAGCCAAGATAGGGGTCAGCCCCAGCATTTT
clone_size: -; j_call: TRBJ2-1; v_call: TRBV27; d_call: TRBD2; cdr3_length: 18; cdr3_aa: CASSWTSGRAESYNEQFF; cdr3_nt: TGTGCCAGCAGTTGGACTAGCGGGAGGGCAGAATCCTACAATGAGCAGTTCTTC
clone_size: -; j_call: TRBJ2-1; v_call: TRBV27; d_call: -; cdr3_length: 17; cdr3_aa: CASSPTLTATRNNEQFF; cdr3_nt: TGTGCCAGCAGTCCCACCCTCACAGCGACCAGAAACAATGAGCAGTTCTTC
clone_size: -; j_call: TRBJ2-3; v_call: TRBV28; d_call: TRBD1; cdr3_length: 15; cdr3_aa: CASSSSGTGTDTQYF; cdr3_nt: TGTGCCAGCAGTTCTTCCGGGACAGGGACAGATACGCAGTATTTT
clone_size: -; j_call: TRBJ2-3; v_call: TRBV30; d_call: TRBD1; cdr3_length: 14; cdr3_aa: CAWSPGQITDTQYF; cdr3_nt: TGTGCCTGGAGCCCGGGACAGATTACAGATACGCAGTATTTT
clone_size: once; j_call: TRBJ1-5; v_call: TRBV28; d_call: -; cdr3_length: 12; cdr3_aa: CATGVQNQPQHF; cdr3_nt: TGTGCCACCGGGGTGCAGAATCAGCCCCAGCATTTT
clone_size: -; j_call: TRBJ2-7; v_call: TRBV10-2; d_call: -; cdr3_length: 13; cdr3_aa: CASSESSPTRRYF; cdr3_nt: TGCGCCAGCAGTGAGTCTAGCCCAACGCGACGGTACTTC
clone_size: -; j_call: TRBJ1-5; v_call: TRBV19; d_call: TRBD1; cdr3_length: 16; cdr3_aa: CASNGRDRALGQPQHF; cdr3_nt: TGTGCCAGTAATGGCAGGGACAGGGCCTTGGGTCAGCCCCAGCATTTT
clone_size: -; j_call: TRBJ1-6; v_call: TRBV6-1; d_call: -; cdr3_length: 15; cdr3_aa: CASSEGQAYNSPLHF; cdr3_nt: TGTGCCAGCAGTGAAGGACAGGCCTATAATTCACCCCTCCACTTT
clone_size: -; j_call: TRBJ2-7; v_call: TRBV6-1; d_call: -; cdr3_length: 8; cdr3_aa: CASNGRVF; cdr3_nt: TGTGCCAGCAACGGGCGGGTCTTC
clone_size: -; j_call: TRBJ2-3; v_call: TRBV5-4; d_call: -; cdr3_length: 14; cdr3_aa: CASSLSGSTDTQYF; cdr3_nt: TGTGCCAGCAGCTTGAGCGGTAGCACAGATACGCAGTATTTT
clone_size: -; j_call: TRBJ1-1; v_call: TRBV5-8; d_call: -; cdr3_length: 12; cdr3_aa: CASSPRRTEAFF; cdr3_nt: TGTGCCAGCAGCCCCCGTCGGACTGAAGCTTTCTTT
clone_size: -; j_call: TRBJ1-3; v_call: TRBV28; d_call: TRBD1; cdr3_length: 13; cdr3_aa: CASVGTAGNTIYF; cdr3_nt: TGTGCCAGCGTCGGGACAGCCGGAAACACCATATATTTT
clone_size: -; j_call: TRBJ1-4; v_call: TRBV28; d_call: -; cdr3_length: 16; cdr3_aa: CASNPVGVGTNEKLFF; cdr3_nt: TGTGCCAGCAATCCCGTGGGGGTTGGAACTAATGAAAAACTGTTTTTT
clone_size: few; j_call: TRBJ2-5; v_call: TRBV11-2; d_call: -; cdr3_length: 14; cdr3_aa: CASSLGPTGETQYF; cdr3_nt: TGTGCCAGCAGCTTGGGCCCCACTGGAGAGACCCAGTACTTC
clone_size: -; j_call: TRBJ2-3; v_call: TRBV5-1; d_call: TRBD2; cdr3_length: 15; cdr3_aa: CASSTSGGPTDTQYF; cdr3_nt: TGCGCCAGCTCGACTTCGGGAGGGCCCACAGATACGCAGTATTTT
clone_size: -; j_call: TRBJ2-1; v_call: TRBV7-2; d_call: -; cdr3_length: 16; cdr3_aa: CASSLRRGGFYNEQFF; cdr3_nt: TGTGCCAGCAGCTTACGCAGGGGGGGTTTCTACAATGAGCAGTTCTTC
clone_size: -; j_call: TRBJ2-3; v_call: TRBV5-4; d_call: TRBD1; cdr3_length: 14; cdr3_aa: CASSKQGPGDTQYF; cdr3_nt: TGTGCCAGCAGCAAACAGGGGCCGGGAGATACGCAGTATTTT
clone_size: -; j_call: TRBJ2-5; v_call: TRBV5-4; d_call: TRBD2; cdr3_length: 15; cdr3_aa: CASSSGLAGVETQYF; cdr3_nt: TGTGCCAGCAGCTCGGGACTAGCGGGAGTCGAGACCCAGTACTTC
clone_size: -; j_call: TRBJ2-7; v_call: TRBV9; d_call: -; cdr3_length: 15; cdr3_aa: CASSVTGTFPYEQYF; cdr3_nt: TGTGCCAGCAGCGTAACAGGTACCTTTCCCTACGAGCAGTACTTC
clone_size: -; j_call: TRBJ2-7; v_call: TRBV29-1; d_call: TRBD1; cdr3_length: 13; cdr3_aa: CSVGYRGSYEQYF; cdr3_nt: TGCAGCGTTGGGTACAGGGGGTCTTACGAGCAGTACTTC